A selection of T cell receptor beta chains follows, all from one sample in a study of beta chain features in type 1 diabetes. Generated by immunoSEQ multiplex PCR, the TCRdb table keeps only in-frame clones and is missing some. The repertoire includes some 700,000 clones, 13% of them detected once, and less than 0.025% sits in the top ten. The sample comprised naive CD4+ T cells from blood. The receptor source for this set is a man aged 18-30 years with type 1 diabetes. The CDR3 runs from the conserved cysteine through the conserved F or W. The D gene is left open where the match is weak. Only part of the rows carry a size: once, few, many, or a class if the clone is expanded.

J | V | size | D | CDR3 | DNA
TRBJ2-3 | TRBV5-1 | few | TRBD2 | CASSLDGSGGLTDTQYF | TGCGCCAGCAGCTTGGATGGTAGCGGGGGACTTACAGATACGCAGTATTTT
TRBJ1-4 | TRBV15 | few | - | CATSRHQDTNEKLFF | TGTGCCACCAGCAGGCATCAGGACACTAATGAAAAACTGTTTTTT
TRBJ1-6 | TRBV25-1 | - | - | CASSEFRGQNSPLHF | TGTGCCAGCAGTGAATTTCGAGGCCAGAATTCACCCCTCCACTTT
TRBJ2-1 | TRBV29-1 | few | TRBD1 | CSASDRVDNEQFF | TGCAGCGCTTCTGACAGGGTGGACAATGAGCAGTTCTTC
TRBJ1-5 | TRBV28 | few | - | CASSSSTGEGCPQHF | -
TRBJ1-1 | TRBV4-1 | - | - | CASSQVPDGGRLAEAFF | TGCGCCAGCAGCCAGGTGCCTGATGGGGGGCGCTTGGCTGAAGCTTTCTTT
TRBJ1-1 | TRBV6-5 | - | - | CASTKMGGKVTEAFF | TGTGCCAGCACCAAGATGGGGGGGAAAGTCACTGAAGCTTTCTTT
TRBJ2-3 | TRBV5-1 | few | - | CASSVRGVRSDTQYF | TGCGCCAGCAGCGTGCGCGGGGTTCGTTCAGATACGCAGTATTTT
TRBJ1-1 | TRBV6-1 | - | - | CASRVTTLNTEAFF | TGTGCCAGCAGAGTCACAACACTGAACACTGAAGCTTTCTTT
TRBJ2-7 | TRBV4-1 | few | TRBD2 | CASSQEREGSVYEQYF | TGCGCCAGCAGCCAAGAGAGGGAGGGATCGGTCTACGAGCAGTACTTC